This T cell receptor (beta chain) was captured by sequencing in a study of blood T cell repertoires in COVID-19. Study background: T cells, B-cell-depleted T cells, or PBMCs supplied cDNA or gDNA.

Sequenced by immunoSEQ multiplex PCR; TCRdb stores in-frame clones only, minus some. There are 150,000 to 180,000 clones in the sample; 70% to 90% occur only once, and roughly 0.62% lies in the top ten. The TCR was taken from a man between 60 and 75 years old with COVID-19, enrolled during active disease. What was sequenced was peripheral blood.

For the CDR3, the DNA is TGTGCCAGCAGCTCGGGAGGCACTAGCGGGGGGAACTACGAGCAGTACTTC. Translated: CASSSGGTSGGNYEQYF. This chain uses TRBV11-2 with TRBJ2-7; TRBD2 matches 12 bases. V dropped 4 bases and J dropped 3; count of bases not matched to a gene: 10. This CDR3 spans 17 amino acids. Germline loops: CDR1 SGHAT, CDR2 FQNNGV.